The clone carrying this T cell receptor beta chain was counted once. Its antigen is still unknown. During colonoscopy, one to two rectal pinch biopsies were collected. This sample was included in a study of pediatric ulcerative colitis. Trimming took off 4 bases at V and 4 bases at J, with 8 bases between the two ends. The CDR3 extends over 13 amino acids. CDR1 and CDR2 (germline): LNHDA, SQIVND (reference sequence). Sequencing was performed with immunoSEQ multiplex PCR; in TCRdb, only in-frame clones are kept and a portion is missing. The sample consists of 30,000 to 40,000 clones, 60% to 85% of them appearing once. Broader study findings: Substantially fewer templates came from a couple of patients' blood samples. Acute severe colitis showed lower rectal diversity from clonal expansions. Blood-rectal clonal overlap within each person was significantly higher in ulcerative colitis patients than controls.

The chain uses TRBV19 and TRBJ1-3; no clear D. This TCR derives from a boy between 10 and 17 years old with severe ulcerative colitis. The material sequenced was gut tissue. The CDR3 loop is CASSTVDGNTIYF. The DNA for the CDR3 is TGTGCCAGTAGTACCGTAGACGGAAACACCATATATTTT. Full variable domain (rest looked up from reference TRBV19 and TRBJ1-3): DGGITQSPKYLFRKEGQNVTLSCEQNLNHDAMYWYRQDPGQGLRLIYYSQIVNDFQKGDIAEGYSVSREKKESFPLTVTSAQKNPTAFYLCASSTVDGNTIYFGEGSWLTVV.